Shown below are 13 T cell receptor beta chains from a single sample sequenced in a study of CD8+ T cells in alopecia areata. cDNA reverse transcribed from extracted RNA served as the sequencing template. TCRdb's copy holds only in-frame clones and misses some; the assay was immunoSEQ multiplex PCR. The sample holds 150,000 to 200,000 clones, around 49% seen once. Treatment specified: oral pan-JAK inhibitor, 5-10 mg twice daily. The sample here was CD8+ T cells sorted from blood, taken around week 54, from a patient treated with tofacitinib. The origin of the receptors is a human donor with alopecia areata.

The rearrangement links TRBV5-1 to TRBJ2-7, with a weak D call TRBD1 (8 bases). This CDR3 has 14 amino acids. Germline CDR1 reads SGHRS; CDR2 reads YFSETQ. The germline V and J ends were trimmed by 5 bases and 4 bases, with 16 bases remaining between them. In nucleotides, the CDR3 is TGCGCCAGCAGTTATGACAGGGGACTATACGAGCAGTACTTC. It is translated as CASSYDRGLYEQYF.

The chain employs TRBV5-4 and TRBJ2-1; TRBD1 agrees at 8 bases. CDR1 is SGHNT and CDR2 is YYREEE in the germline V gene (reference sequence). V trimming: 5 bases; J trimming: 14 bases; junction bases outside the gene matches: 9. The CDR3 runs 12 residues. Here the CDR3 reads CASSLPSGGEFF. The DNA for the CDR3 is TGTGCCAGCAGTCTCCCCTCAGGGGGCGAGTTCTTC.

Only a few counts were recorded for this clone. V is TRBV29-1 and J is TRBJ2-5; weak D call: TRBD1 (5 bases). The germline V gene has CDR1 SQVTM and CDR2 ANQGSEA. Trimming took off 2 bases at V and 4 bases at J, with 8 bases between the two ends. This CDR3 spans 12 amino acids. The CDR3 is CSVELGLETQYF. The CDR3 bases are TGCAGCGTTGAACTGGGGCTAGAGACCCAGTACTTC.

The chain employs TRBV9 and TRBJ2-3; D may match TRBD1 or TRBD2 (6 bases each). CDR1 is SGDLS and CDR2 is YYNGEE in the germline V gene. V was trimmed by 0 bases and J by 4 bases, leaving 15 bases between them. The length of the CDR3 is 16 residues. CDR3 loop: CASSVVGRGPADTQYF. CDR3 sequence (DNA): TGTGCCAGCAGCGTAGTTGGTCGGGGGCCCGCAGATACGCAGTATTTT.

This sequence joins TRBV7-9 and TRBJ1-6; a possible D gene is TRBD1 (6 bases). The CDR3 loop spans 14 amino acids. Between the trimmed V and J ends, which lost 4 bases and 4 bases, there was a span of 8 bases. Germline loops: CDR1 SEHNR, CDR2 FQNEAQ (reference sequence). The CDR3 nucleotides read TGTGCCAGCAGCTACACAGGGTATAATTCACCCCTCCACTTT. Residues: CASSYTGYNSPLHF.

The J gene is TRBJ2-7, the V gene TRBV7-2; 9 nucleotides line up with TRBD1. After removal of 5 bases from V and 6 bases from J, the junction contained 5 bases not matched to a gene. The CDR3 consists of 13 residues. The germline gives CDR1 SGHTA, CDR2 FQGNSA. CDR3: CASSARTGVEQYF. DNA for the CDR3: TGTGCCAGCAGCGCCCGGACAGGGGTCGAGCAGTACTTC.

The J gene is TRBJ2-1, the V gene TRBV27; 8 positions match TRBD2. After removal of 5 bases from V and 0 bases from J, the junction contained 6 bases not matched to a gene. This CDR3 contains 16 residues. The germline gives CDR1 MNHEY, CDR2 SMNVEV (reference sequence). CDR3: CASSTTLAASYNEQFF. For the CDR3, the DNA is TGTGCCAGCAGTACCACACTAGCGGCCTCCTACAATGAGCAGTTCTTC.

This clone has only one observation. The genes are TRBV2 and TRBJ1-1; D not certain. Germline V gene lookup returns CDR1 SNHLY and CDR2 FYNNEI. The V end lost 10 bases, the J end lost 5 bases, and 17 bases lay between the germline ends. There are 13 residues in the CDR3. The CDR3 nucleotides are TGTGCCACCGGAGAACATCTCGGGACTGAAGCTTTCTTT. Translating gives CATGEHLGTEAFF.

The rearrangement joins TRBV29-1 to TRBJ1-1; TRBD1 matches 8 bases. The junction had 8 bases not matched to a gene; V was cut back by 6 bases and J by 5 bases. The germline CDR1 and CDR2 sequences are SQVTM and ANQGSEA. There are 13 residues in the CDR3. The CDR3 loop is CSVEGYRGTEAFF. The CDR3 nucleotides read TGCAGCGTCGAGGGATACAGGGGGACTGAAGCTTTCTTT. Full variable domain (rest looked up from reference TRBV29-1 and TRBJ1-1): SAVISQKPSRDICQRGTSLTIQCQVDSQVTMMFWYRQQPGQSLTLIATANQGSEATYESGFVIDKFPISRPNLTFSTLTVSNMSPEDSSIYLCSVEGYRGTEAFFGQGTRLTVV.

This clone was detected only once. The chain employs TRBV9 and TRBJ1-2, with D possibly matching TRBD1 (5 bases). The CDR3 runs to 13 residues. Trimming stripped 2 bases from V and 5 bases from J, with 10 bases between. Germline V gene data show CDR1 as SGDLS and CDR2 as YYNGEE. CDR3 DNA: TGTGCCAGCAGCGTTTCCCAGGGATATGGCTACACCTTC. Translation: CASSVSQGYGYTF.

This clone showed up just a few times. J is TRBJ1-5 and V is TRBV10-3; D unresolved. V was cut by 3 bases and J by 5 bases, with 17 bases left in between. There are 16 residues in the CDR3. Looked up from germline, CDR1 is ENHRY and CDR2 is SYGVKD. CDR3 DNA sequence: TGTGCCATCAGTGATAGCGAGGTCAAGTCAGATCAGCCCCAGCATTTT. Protein: CAISDSEVKSDQPQHF.

The table lists this clone with a few counts. A much larger clonotype is one base distant, so this may be a read error. At the DNA level, this CDR3 is encoded by other sequences in the same sample as well. The rearrangement uses TRBV5-6 and TRBJ2-7; perhaps TRBD1 as D (5 bases). The CDR3 length is 12 residues. Germline values: CDR1 SGHDT, CDR2 YYEEEE. V lost 2 bases to trimming and J lost 4 bases, with 7 bases between them. The CDR3 protein is CASSFQGYEQYF. CDR3 nucleotides: TGTGCCAGCAGCTTTCAGGGTTACGAGCAGTACTTC.

The J gene is TRBJ2-5, the V gene TRBV27, with D unresolved. With 2 bases removed from V and 5 bases from J, the gap between germline ends came to 9 bases. This CDR3 has 13 residues. From germline, CDR1 is MNHEY and CDR2 SMNVEV (reference sequence). The CDR3 spells CASSLDSLETQYF. In DNA form, the CDR3 reads TGTGCCAGCAGTTTAGATAGCTTGGAGACCCAGTACTTC.